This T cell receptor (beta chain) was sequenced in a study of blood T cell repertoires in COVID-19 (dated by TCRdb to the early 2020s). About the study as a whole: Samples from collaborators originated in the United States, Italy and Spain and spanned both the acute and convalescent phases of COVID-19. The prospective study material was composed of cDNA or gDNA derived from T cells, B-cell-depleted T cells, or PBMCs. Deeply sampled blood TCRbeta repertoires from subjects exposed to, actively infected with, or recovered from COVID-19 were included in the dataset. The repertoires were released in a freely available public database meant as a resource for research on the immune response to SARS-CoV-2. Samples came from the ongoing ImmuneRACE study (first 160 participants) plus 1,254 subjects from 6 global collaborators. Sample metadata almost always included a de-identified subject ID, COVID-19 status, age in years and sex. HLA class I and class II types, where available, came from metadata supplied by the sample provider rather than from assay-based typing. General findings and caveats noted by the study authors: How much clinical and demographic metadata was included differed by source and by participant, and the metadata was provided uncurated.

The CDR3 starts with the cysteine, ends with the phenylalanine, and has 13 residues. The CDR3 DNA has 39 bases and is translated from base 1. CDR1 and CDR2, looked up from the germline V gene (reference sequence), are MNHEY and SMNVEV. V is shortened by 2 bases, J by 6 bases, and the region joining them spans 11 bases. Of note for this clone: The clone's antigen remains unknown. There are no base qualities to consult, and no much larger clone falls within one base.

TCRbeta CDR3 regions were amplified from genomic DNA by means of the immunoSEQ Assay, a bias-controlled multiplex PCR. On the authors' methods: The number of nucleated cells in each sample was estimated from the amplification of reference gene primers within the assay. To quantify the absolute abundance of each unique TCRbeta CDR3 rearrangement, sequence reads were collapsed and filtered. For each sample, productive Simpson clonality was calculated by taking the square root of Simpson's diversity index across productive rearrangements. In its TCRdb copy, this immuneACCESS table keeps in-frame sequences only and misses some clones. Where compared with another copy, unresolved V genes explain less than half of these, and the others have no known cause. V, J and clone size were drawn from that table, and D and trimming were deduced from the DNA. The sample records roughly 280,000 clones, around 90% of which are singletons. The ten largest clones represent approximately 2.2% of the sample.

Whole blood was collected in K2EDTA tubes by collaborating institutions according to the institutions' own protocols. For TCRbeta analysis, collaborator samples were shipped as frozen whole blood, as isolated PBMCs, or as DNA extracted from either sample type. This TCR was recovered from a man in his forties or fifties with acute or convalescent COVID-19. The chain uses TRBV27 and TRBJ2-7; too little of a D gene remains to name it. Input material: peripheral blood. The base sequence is TGTGCCAGCAGTTTAGGGCTGGCCCTCGAGCAGTACTTC. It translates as CASSLGLALEQYF.